What follows is one T cell receptor beta chain and its context. Libraries were prepared by immunoSEQ multiplex PCR; TCRdb keeps only in-frame clonotypes and omits some of them. The sample lists 130,000 or so clones, 80% to 90% seen once, with 1.5% in the top ten. The data were taken from a study of blood T cell repertoires in COVID-19. The source material was peripheral blood. This sequence was found in a woman aged 55-75 years with acute or convalescent COVID-19.

CDR3 residues: CASSQGSDGIDTYNSPLHF. DNA for the CDR3: TGTGCCAGCAGCCAGGGGTCTGATGGCATAGACACCTATAATTCACCCCTCCACTTT. The V call is TRBV7-9, the J call TRBJ1-6, with a possible D match to TRBD1 (6 bases). Per germline, CDR1 SEHNR and CDR2 FQNEAQ (reference sequence). This CDR3 has 19 residues. V dropped 5 bases and J dropped 2 bases, with 22 bases sitting between them. The whole variable domain, remainder taken from reference TRBV7-9 and TRBJ1-6, is DTGVSQNPRHKITKRGQNVTFRCDPISEHNRLYWYRQTLGQGPEFLTYFQNEAQLEKSRLLSDRFSAERPKGSFSTLEIQRTEQGDSAMYLCASSQGSDGIDTYNSPLHFGNGTRLTVT.